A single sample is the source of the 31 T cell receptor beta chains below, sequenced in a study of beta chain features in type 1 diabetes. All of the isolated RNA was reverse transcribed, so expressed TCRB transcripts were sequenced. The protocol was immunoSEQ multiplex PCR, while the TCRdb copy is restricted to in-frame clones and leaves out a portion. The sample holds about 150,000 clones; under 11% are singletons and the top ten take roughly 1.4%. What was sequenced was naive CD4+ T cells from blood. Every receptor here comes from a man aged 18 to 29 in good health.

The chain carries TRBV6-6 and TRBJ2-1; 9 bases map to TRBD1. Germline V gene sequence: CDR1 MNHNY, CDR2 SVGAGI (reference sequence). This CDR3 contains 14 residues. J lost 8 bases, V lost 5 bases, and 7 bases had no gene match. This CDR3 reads CASSTGQGGDEQFF. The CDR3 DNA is TGTGCCAGCAGTACGGGACAGGGCGGGGATGAGCAGTTCTTC.

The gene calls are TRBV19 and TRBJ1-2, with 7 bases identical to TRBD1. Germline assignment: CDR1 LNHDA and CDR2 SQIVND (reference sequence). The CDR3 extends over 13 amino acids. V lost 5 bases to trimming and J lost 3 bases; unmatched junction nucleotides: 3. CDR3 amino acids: CASSVQGDYGYTF. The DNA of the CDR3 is TGTGCCAGTAGTGTCCAGGGGGACTATGGCTACACCTTC.

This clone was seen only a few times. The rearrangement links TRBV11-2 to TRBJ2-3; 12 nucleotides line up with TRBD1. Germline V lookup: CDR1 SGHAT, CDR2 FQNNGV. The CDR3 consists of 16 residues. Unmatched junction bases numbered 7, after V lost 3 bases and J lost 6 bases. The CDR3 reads CASSFTGTGGMDTQYF. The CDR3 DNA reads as TGTGCCAGCAGCTTTACCGGGACAGGGGGCATGGATACGCAGTATTTT.

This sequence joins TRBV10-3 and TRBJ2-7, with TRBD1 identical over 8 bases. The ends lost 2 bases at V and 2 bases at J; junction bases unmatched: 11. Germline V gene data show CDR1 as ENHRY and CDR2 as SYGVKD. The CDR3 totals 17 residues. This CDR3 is CAISERTGNPGPYEQYF. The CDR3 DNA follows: TGTGCCATCAGTGAGAGGACAGGGAACCCCGGCCCCTACGAGCAGTACTTC.

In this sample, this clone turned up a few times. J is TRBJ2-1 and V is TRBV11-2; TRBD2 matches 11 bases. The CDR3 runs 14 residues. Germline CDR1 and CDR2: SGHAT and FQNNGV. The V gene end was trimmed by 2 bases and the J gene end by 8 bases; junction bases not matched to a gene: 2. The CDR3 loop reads CASSLTSGGDEQFF. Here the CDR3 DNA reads TGTGCCAGCAGCTTAACTAGCGGGGGCGATGAGCAGTTCTTC.

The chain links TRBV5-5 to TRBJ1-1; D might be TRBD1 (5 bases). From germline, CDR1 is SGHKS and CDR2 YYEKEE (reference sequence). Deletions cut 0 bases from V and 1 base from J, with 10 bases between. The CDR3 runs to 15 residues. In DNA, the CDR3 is TGTGCCAGCAGCTTGGCCCGTCAGGGGAACACTGAAGCTTTCTTT. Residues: CASSLARQGNTEAFF. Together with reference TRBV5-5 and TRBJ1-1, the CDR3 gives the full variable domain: DAGVTQSPTHLIKTRGQQVTLRCSPISGHKSVSWYQQVLGQGPQFIFQYYEKEERGRGNFPDRFSARQFPNYSSELNVNALLLGDSALYLCASSLARQGNTEAFFGQGTRLTVV.

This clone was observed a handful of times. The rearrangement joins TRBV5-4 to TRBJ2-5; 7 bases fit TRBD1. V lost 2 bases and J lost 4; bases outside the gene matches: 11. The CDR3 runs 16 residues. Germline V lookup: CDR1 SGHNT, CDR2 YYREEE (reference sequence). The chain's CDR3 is CASSLPLTGMRETQYF. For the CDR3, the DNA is TGTGCCAGCAGCTTACCTCTGACAGGGATGAGAGAGACCCAGTACTTC.

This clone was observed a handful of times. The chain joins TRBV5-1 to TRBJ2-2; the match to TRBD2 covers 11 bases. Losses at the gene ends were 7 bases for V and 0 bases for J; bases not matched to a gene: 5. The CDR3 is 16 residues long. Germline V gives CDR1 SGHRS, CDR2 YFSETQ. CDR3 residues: CASGILAGANTGELFF. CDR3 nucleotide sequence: TGCGCCAGCGGGATACTAGCGGGGGCGAACACCGGGGAGCTGTTTTTT.

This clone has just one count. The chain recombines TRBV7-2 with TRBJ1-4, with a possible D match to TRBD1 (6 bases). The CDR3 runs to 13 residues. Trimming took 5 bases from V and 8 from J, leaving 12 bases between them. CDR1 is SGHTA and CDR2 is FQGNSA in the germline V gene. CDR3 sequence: CASSEYRVEKLFF. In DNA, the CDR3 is TGTGCCAGCAGCGAATACAGGGTCGAAAAACTGTTTTTT.

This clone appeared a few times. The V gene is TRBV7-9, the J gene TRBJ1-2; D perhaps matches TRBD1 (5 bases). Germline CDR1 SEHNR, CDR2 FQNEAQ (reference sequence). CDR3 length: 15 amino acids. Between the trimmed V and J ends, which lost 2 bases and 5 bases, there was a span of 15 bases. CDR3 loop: CASSLSPGINYGYTF. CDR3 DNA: TGTGCCAGCAGCTTATCCCCAGGGATAAATTATGGCTACACCTTC.

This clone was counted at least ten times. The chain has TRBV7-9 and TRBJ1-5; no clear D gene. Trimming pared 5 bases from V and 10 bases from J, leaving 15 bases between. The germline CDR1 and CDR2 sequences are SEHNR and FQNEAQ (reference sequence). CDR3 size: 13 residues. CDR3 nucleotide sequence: TGTGCCAGCAGCAGGACCGGGAATCTACCCCAGCATTTT. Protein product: CASSRTGNLPQHF.

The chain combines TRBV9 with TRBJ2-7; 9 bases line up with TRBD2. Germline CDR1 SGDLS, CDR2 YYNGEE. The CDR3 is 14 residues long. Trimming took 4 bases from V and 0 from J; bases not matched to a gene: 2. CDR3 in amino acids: CASSPSGDSYEQYF. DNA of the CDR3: TGTGCCAGCAGCCCTAGCGGGGACTCCTACGAGCAGTACTTC.

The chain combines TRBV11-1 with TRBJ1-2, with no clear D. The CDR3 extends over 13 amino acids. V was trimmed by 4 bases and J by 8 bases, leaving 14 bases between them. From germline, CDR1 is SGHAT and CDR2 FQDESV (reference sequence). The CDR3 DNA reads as TGTGCCAGCAGCTCCGGTCTCACTCGGGGCTACACCTTC. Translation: CASSSGLTRGYTF. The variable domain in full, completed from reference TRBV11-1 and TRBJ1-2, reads EAEVAQSPRYKITEKSQAVAFWCDPISGHATLYWYRQILGQGPELLVQFQDESVVDDSQLPKDRFSAERLKGVDSTLKIQPAELGDSAMYLCASSSGLTRGYTFGSGTRLTVV.

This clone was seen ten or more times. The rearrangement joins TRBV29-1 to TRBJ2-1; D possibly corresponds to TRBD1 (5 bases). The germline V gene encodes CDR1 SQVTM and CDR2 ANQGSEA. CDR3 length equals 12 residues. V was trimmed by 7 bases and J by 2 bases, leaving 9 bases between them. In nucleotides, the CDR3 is TGCAGCGGGGGCCCCGCCTACAATGAGCAGTTCTTC. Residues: CSGGPAYNEQFF.

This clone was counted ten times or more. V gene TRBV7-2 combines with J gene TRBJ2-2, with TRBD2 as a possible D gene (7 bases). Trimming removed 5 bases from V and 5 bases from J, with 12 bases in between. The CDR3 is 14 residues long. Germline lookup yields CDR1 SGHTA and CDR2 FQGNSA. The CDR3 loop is CASSGGARTGELFF. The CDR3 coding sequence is TGTGCCAGCAGCGGGGGGGCAAGAACCGGGGAGCTGTTTTTT.

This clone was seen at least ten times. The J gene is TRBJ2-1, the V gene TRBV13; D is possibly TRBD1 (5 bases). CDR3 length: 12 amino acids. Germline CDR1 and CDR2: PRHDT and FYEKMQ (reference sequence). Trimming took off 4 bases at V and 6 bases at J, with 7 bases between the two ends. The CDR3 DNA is TGTGCCAGCAGCTCACAGGTCAATGAGCAGTTCTTC. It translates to CASSSQVNEQFF.

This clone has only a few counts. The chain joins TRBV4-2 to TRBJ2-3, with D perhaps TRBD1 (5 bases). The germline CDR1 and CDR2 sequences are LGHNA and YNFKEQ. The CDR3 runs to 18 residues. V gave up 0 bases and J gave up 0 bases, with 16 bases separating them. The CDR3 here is CASSQEPRRQGSTDTQYF. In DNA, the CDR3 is TGTGCCAGCAGCCAAGAGCCCCGGCGGCAGGGAAGCACAGATACGCAGTATTTT.

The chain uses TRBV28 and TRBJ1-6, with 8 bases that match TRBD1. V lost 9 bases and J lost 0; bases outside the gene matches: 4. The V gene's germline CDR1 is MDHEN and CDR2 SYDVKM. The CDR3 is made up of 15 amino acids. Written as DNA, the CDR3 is TGTGCCAGTAAAACAGGGGGCTCCTATAATTCACCCCTCCACTTT. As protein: CASKTGGSYNSPLHF.

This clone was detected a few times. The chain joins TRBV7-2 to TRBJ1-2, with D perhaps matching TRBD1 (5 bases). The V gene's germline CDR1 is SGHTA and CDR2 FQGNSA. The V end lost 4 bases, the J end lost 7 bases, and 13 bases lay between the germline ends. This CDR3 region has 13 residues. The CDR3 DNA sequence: TGTGCCAGCAGCTCATTTACAGGAGTTGGCTACACCTTC. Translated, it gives CASSSFTGVGYTF.

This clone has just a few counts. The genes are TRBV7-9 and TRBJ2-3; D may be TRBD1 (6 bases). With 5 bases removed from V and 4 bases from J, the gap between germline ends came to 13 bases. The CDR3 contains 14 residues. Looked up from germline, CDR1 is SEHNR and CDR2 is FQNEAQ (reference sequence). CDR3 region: CASSTRQVPDTQYF. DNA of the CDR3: TGTGCCAGCAGCACCCGACAGGTGCCAGATACGCAGTATTTT.

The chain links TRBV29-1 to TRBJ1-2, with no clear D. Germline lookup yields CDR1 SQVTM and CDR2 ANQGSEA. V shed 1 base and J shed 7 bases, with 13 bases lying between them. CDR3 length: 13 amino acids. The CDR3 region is CSVEGPGTVGYTF. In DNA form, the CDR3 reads TGCAGCGTTGAAGGCCCAGGCACGGTTGGCTACACCTTC.

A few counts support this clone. CDR3 loop: CASSTERGSSYEQYF. The CDR3 nucleotides are TGTGCCAGCAGCACTGAGAGGGGGAGCTCCTACGAGCAGTACTTC. The V call is TRBV9, the J call TRBJ2-7; a weak D match, TRBD1 (6 bases). From germline, CDR1 is SGDLS and CDR2 YYNGEE. The CDR3 is made up of 15 amino acids. Trimming took 4 bases from V and 0 from J, leaving 14 bases between them.

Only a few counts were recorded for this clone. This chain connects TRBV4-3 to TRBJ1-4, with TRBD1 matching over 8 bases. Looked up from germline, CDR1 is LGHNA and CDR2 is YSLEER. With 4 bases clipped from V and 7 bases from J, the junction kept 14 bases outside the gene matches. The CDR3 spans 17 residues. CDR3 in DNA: TGCGCCAGCAGCCGCGAAGTGGTCACAGGGGGGAGTGAAAAACTGTTTTTT. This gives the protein CASSREVVTGGSEKLFF.

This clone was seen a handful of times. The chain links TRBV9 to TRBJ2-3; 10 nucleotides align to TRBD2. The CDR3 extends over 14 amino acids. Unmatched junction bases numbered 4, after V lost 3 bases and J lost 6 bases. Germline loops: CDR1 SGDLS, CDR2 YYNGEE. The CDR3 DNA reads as TGTGCCAGCAGCGGCAGCGGGGGGGCCGATACGCAGTATTTT. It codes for CASSGSGGADTQYF.

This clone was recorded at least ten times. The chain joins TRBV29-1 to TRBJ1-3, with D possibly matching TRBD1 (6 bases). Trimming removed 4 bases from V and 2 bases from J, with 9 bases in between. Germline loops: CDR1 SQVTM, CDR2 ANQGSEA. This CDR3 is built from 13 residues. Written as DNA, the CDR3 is TGCAGCGTTGCAAGACAGGCTGGAAACACCATATATTTT. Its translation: CSVARQAGNTIYF.

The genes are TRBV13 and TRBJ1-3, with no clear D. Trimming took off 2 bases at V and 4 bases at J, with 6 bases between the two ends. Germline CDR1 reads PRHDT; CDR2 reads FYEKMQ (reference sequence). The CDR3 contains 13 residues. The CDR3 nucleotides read TGTGCCAGCAGCTTAAGAGAGGGAAACACCATATATTTT. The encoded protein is CASSLREGNTIYF.

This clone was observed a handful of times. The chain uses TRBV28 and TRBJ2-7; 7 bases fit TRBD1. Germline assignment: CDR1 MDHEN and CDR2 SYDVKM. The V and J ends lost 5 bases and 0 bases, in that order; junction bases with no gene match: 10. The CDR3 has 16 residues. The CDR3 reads CASSPVPGQSSYEQYF. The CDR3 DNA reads TGTGCCAGCAGTCCCGTACCGGGACAGAGCTCCTACGAGCAGTACTTC.

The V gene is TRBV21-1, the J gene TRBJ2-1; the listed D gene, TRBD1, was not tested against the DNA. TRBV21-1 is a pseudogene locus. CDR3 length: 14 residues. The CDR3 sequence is CASTLDNFANEQFF. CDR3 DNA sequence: TGTGCCAGCACCCTGGACAACTTTGCAAATGAGCAGTTCTTC.

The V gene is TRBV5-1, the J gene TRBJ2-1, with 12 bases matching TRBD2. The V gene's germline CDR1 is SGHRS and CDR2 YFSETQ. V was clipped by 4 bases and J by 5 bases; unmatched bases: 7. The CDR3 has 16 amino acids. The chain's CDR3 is CASSRYASGGDNEQFF. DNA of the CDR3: TGCGCCAGCAGCCGATACGCTAGCGGGGGGGACAATGAGCAGTTCTTC.

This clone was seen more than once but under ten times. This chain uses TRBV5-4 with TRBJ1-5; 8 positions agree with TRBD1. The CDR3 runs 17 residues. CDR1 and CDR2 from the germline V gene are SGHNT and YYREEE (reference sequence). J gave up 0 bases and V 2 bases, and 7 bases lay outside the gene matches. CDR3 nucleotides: TGTGCCAGCAGCTTTCAGGGGGCCTCCTATAGCAATCAGCCCCAGCATTTT. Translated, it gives CASSFQGASYSNQPQHF. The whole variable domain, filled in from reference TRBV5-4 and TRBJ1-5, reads ETGVTQSPTHLIKTRGQQVTLRCSSQSGHNTVSWYQQALGQGPQFIFQYYREEENGRGNFPPRFSGLQFPNYSSELNVNALELDDSALYLCASSFQGASYSNQPQHFGDGTRLSIL.

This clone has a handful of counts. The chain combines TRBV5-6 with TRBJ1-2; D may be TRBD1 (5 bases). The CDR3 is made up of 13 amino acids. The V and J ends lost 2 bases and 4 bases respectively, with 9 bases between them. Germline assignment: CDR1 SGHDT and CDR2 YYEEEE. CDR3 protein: CASSFPTVYGYTF. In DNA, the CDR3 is TGTGCCAGCAGCTTCCCGACAGTCTATGGCTACACCTTC.